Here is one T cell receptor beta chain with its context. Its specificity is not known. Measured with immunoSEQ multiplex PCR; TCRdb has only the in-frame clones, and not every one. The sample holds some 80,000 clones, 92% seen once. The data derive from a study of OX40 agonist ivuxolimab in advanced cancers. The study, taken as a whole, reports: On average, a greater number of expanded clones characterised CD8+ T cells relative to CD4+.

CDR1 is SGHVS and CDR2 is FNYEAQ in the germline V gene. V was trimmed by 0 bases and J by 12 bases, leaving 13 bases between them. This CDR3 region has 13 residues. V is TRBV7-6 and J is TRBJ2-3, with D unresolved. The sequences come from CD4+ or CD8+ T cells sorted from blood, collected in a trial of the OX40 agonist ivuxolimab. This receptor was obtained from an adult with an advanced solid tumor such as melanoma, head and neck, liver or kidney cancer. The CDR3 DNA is TGTGCCAGCAGCTTAGCGACGGCGGCCAAACAGTATTTT. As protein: CASSLATAAKQYF.